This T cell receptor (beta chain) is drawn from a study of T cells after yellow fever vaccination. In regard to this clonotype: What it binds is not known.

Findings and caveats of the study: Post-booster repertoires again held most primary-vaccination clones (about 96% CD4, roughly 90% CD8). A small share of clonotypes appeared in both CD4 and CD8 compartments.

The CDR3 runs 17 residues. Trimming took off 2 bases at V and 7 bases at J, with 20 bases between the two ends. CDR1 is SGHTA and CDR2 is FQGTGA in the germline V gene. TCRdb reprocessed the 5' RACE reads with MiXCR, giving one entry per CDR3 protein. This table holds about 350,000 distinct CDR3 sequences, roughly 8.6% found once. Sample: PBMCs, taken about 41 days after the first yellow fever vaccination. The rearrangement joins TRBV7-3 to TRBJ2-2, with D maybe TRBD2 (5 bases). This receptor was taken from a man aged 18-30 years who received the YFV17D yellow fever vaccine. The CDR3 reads CASSLDPVGLRGGELFF. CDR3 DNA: TGTGCCAGCAGCTTAGACCCCGTCGGTCTCCGGGGCGGGGAGCTGTTTTTT.